A single sample is the source of the 20 T cell receptor beta chains below, sequenced in a study of T cell responses to AZD1222 COVID-19 vaccine. Profiled with immunoSEQ multiplex PCR; TCRdb holds only in-frame clones, not every one. The sample includes 25,000 to 35,000 clones, about nine tenths of them seen just once. The specimen comprised peripheral blood, sampled on day 0 of AZD1222 vaccination. The source is an adult in good health.

The genes are TRBV5-1 and TRBJ2-5; the D gene is possibly TRBD1 (6 bases). This CDR3 has 15 amino acids. Germline lookup yields CDR1 SGHRS and CDR2 YFSETQ. Trimming removed 0 bases at V and 1 base at J, with 10 bases between. The chain's CDR3 is CASSLVRQAQETQYF. The CDR3 nucleotides read TGCGCCAGCAGCTTGGTCCGACAGGCCCAAGAGACCCAGTACTTC.

V is TRBV6-1 and J is TRBJ1-2; no firm D call. Per the germline V gene, CDR1 is MNHNS and CDR2 is SASEGT. CDR3 length: 15 residues. V was pared by 0 bases and J by 5 bases, with 13 bases between. CDR3 nucleotides: TGTGCCAGCAGTGAAGCTTGGGTTAACTTTTATGGCTACACCTTC. It specifies CASSEAWVNFYGYTF.

As DNA, the CDR3 is TGTGCCAGTAGTATCTTCCCTTTGGAGACCCAGTACTTC. Its translation: CASSIFPLETQYF. The V and J genes are TRBV19 and TRBJ2-5; no clear D gene. This CDR3 has 13 amino acids. Germline V gene lookup returns CDR1 LNHDA and CDR2 SQIVND (reference sequence). With 3 bases removed from V and 5 bases from J, the gap between germline ends came to 10 bases.

The table lists this clone with a count of one. The CDR3, as DNA: TGTGCCAGCAGCCACAATCAGCCCCAGCATTTT. Its protein is CASSHNQPQHF. This rearrangement joins TRBV5-8 to TRBJ1-5; D not resolved. The V and J ends lost 4 bases and 3 bases respectively, with 2 bases between them. The CDR3 length is 11 residues. Germline lookup yields CDR1 SGHTS and CDR2 YDEGEE.

The CDR3 spells CASRGGPASNEQFF. Here the CDR3 DNA reads TGTGCCAGCAGGGGAGGGCCGGCCTCCAATGAGCAGTTCTTC. The gene calls are TRBV7-9 and TRBJ2-1; 7 nucleotides agree with TRBD2. J gave up 6 bases and V 6 bases, and 8 bases lay outside the gene matches. This CDR3 is built from 14 residues. Germline CDR1 and CDR2: SEHNR and FQNEAQ (reference sequence).

This chain connects TRBV11-3 to TRBJ2-1, with 9 bases matching TRBD2. Germline CDR1 and CDR2: SGHNT and YENEEA. V was pared by 7 bases and J by 8 bases, with 6 bases of the junction left unmatched. The CDR3 spans 13 residues. CDR3: CASKVAGDHEQFF. CDR3 in DNA: TGTGCCAGCAAGGTAGCGGGAGACCATGAGCAGTTCTTC.

The chain links TRBV11-2 to TRBJ2-4; 9 nucleotides line up with TRBD1. Germline CDR1 is SGHAT and CDR2 is FQNNGV. The CDR3 extends over 20 amino acids. Trimming removed 0 bases from V and 0 bases from J; junction bases left unmatched: 12. The CDR3 nucleotides are TGTGCCAGCAGCTTAGACGGGGACAGGGTAGGAGGGGGAGCCAAAAACATTCAGTACTTC. Protein: CASSLDGDRVGGGAKNIQYF.

The chain recombines TRBV6-4 with TRBJ2-2; D gene uncertain. The CDR3 is 13 amino acids. Germline V gene lookup returns CDR1 MRHNA and CDR2 SNTAGT. The V and J ends lost 2 bases and 3 bases respectively, with 4 bases between them. This CDR3 is CASSDRDTGELFF. In DNA, the CDR3 is TGTGCCAGCAGTGACCGGGACACCGGGGAGCTGTTTTTT.

CDR3 residues: CASQTGGYEQYF. The CDR3 nucleotides are TGTGCCAGCCAGACAGGGGGCTACGAGCAGTACTTC. This rearrangement joins TRBV10-3 to TRBJ2-7; 9 bases are shared with TRBD1. Germline V gene lookup returns CDR1 ENHRY and CDR2 SYGVKD. V gave up 10 bases and J gave up 3 bases; unmatched junction bases: 4. The CDR3 is 12 amino acids.

The chain recombines TRBV6-5 with TRBJ2-7, with TRBD2 matching over 11 bases. The CDR3 totals 15 residues. Germline trimming cut 5 bases from V and 0 bases from J; bases unmatched to any gene: 3. CDR1 is MNHEY, CDR2 SVGAGI, per germline. The CDR3 spells CASSPLAGGSYEQYF. DNA for the CDR3: TGTGCCAGCAGTCCTCTAGCGGGAGGCTCCTACGAGCAGTACTTC.

The rearrangement links TRBV5-4 to TRBJ2-2; 10 bases fit TRBD2. Germline V gives CDR1 SGHNT, CDR2 YYREEE (reference sequence). This CDR3 region has 15 residues. The junction had 6 bases not matched to a gene; V was cut back by 4 bases and J by 6 bases. In DNA form, the CDR3 reads TGTGCCAGCAGCCTGAGCGGGAGGGGTCCCGGGGAGCTGTTTTTT. Its translation: CASSLSGRGPGELFF.

This clone was detected only a few times. The chain employs TRBV2 and TRBJ1-2; TRBD1 is a possible D gene (6 bases). The CDR3 totals 13 residues. Germline CDR1 and CDR2: SNHLY and FYNNEI. Deletions cut 5 bases from V and 2 bases from J, with 9 bases between. The CDR3, as DNA: TGTGCCAGCAGTTTCGACAGGAACTATGGCTACACCTTC. Translating gives CASSFDRNYGYTF.

The chain recombines TRBV27 with TRBJ1-2; 7 positions agree with TRBD1. With 3 bases clipped from V and 4 bases from J, the junction kept 11 bases outside the gene matches. This CDR3 is 16 amino acids long. From germline, CDR1 is MNHEY and CDR2 SMNVEV (reference sequence). CDR3 residues: CASSLGPGQARYGYTF. DNA for the CDR3: TGTGCCAGCAGTTTGGGGCCCGGACAGGCCCGCTATGGCTACACCTTC.

This chain joins TRBV25-1 and TRBJ2-2, with D hard to call. CDR3 size: 15 residues. CDR1 and CDR2 (germline): MGHDK, SYGVNS. V lost 5 bases, J lost 7 bases, and 17 bases lay in between. The CDR3 is CASSTLGSLGGELFF. CDR3 DNA: TGTGCCAGCAGTACCCTGGGAAGTTTAGGCGGGGAGCTGTTTTTT. Together with reference TRBV25-1 and TRBJ2-2, the CDR3 gives the full variable domain: EADIYQTPRYLVIGTGKKITLECSQTMGHDKMYWYQQDPGMELHLIHYSYGVNSTEKGDLSSESTVSRIRTEHFPLTLESARPSHTSQYLCASSTLGSLGGELFFGEGSRLTVL.

This sequence joins TRBV11-2 and TRBJ2-3; 13 bases match TRBD2. The J segment lost 4 bases and the V segment lost 6 bases, leaving 7 bases of the junction unmatched. CDR1 SGHAT and CDR2 FQNNGV come from the germline V gene. The CDR3 runs 16 residues. CDR3 sequence (DNA): TGTGCCAGCAGGGGGACTAGCGGGAAGAGGGCAGATACGCAGTATTTT. This encodes CASRGTSGKRADTQYF. The full variable domain, its missing parts supplied by reference TRBV11-2 and TRBJ2-3, is EAGVAQSPRYKIIEKRQSVAFWCNPISGHATLYWYQQILGQGPKLLIQFQNNGVVDDSQLPKDRFSAERLKGVDSTLKIQPAKLEDSAVYLCASRGTSGKRADTQYFGPGTRLTVL.

The CDR3 DNA sequence: TGTGCCAGCAGCGTAGGGACTAGCGTCTCCTACGAGCAGTACTTC. This translates into CASSVGTSVSYEQYF. This sequence joins TRBV9 and TRBJ2-7; TRBD2 matches 9 bases. The length of the CDR3 is 15 residues. The germline gives CDR1 SGDLS, CDR2 YYNGEE. Trimming cost V 0 bases and J 0 bases; bases outside gene matches: 1.

The J gene is TRBJ2-3, the V gene TRBV12-5; maybe TRBD1 (5 bases). V was shortened by 4 bases and J by 8 bases, with 19 bases between the two germline ends. The germline V gene encodes CDR1 LGHNT and CDR2 FRNRAP. This CDR3 is 15 amino acids long. This CDR3 is CASGSTDRSSVTQYF. CDR3 DNA: TGTGCTAGTGGTTCGACCGACAGATCGTCGGTTACGCAGTATTTT.

This clone was recorded once. The V call is TRBV30, the J call TRBJ1-1; D remains unclear. Looked up from germline, CDR1 is GTSNPN and CDR2 is SVGIG (reference sequence). Trimming left V 3 bases short and J 4 bases short, with 12 bases between. The CDR3 has 13 residues. Here the CDR3 DNA reads TGTGCCTGGAGCCAAGGAGGGATCACTGAAGCTTTCTTT. This encodes CAWSQGGITEAFF. The full variable domain, with the rest looked up from reference TRBV30 and TRBJ1-1, is SQTIHQWPATLVQPVGSPLSLECTVEGTSNPNLYWYRQAAGRGLQLLFYSVGIGQISSEVPQNLSASRPQDRQFILSSKKLLLSDSGFYLCAWSQGGITEAFFGQGTRLTVV.

There are a few counts of this clone. This rearrangement joins TRBV7-3 to TRBJ1-1, with unresolved D. CDR3 size: 17 residues. The V gene lost 5 bases and the J gene lost 4 bases, with 23 bases spanning the gap. Germline lookup yields CDR1 SGHTA and CDR2 FQGTGA. CDR3 amino acids: CASSPSHLVLGRTEAFF. CDR3 nucleotides: TGTGCCAGCAGCCCATCCCACCTCGTCCTAGGGCGCACTGAAGCTTTCTTT.

Written as DNA, the CDR3 is TGTGCCAGCAGTTACAGTCCGACTAACGCCTACGAGCAGTACTTC. This translates into CASSYSPTNAYEQYF. The rearrangement joins TRBV6-5 to TRBJ2-7, with a tentative D call TRBD2 (5 bases). The germline V gene encodes CDR1 MNHEY and CDR2 SVGAGI. V lost 2 bases and J lost 2, with 13 bases in between. The CDR3 consists of 15 residues.